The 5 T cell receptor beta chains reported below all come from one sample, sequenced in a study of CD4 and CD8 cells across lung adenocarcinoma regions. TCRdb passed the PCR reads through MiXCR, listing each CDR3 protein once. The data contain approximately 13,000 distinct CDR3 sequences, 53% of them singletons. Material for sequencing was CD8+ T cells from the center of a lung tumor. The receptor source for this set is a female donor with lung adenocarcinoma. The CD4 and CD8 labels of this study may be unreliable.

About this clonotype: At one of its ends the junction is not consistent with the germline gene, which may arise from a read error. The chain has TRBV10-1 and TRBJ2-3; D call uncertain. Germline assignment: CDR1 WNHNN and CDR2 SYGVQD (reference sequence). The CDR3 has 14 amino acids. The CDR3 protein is CASRGSSAKNTQYF. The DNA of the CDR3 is TGCGCCAGCAGGGGGTCGTCAGCCAAAAATACTCAGTATTTT.

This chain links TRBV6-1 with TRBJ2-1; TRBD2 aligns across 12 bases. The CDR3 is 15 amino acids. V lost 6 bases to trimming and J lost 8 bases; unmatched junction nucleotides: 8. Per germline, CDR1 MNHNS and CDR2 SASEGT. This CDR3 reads CASSLAGGVGYEQFF. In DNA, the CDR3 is TGTGCCAGCAGCCTAGCGGGAGGGGTTGGGTATGAGCAGTTCTTC.

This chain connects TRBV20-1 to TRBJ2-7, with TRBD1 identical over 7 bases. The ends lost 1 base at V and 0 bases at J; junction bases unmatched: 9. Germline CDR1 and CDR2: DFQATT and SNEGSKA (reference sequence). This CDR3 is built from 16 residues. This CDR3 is CSARVGVTGYSYEQYF. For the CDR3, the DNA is TGCAGTGCTAGAGTCGGGGTGACAGGGTACTCCTACGAGCAGTACTTC.

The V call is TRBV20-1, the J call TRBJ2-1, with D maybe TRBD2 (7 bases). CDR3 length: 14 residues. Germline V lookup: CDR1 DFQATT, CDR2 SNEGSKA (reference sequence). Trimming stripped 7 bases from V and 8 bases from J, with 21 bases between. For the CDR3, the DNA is TGCAGTGTCAAGGATGGGGGGGGCCTTGATGAGCAGTTCTTC. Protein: CSVKDGGGLDEQFF.

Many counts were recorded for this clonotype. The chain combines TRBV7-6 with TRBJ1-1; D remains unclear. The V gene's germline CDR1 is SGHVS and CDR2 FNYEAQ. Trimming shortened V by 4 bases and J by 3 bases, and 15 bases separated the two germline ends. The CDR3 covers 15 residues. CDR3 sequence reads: CASSSSVGQDTEAFF. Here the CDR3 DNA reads TGTGCCAGCAGCTCCAGCGTAGGGCAGGACACTGAAGCTTTCTTT.